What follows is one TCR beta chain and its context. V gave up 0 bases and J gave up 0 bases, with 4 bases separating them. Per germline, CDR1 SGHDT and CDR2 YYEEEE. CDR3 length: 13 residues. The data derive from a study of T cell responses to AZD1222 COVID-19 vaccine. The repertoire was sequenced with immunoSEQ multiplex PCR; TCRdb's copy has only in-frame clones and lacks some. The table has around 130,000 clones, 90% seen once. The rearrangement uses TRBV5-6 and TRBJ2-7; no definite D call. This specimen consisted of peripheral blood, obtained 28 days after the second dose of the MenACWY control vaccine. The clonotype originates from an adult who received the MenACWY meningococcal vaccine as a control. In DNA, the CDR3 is TGTGCCAGCAGCTTGGTGGCCTCCTACGAGCAGTACTTC. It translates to CASSLVASYEQYF.